Listed below are T cell receptor beta chains from one sample, sequenced in a study of graft-versus-host responses after intestinal transplantation. Clones were sequenced by immunoSEQ multiplex PCR, and TCRdb holds only the in-frame ones, with some missing. The sample has around 29,000 clones, nearly 90% seen once. Material: PBMCs, obtained around 460 days after intestinal transplantation. The receptors shown here come from a human patient who received an intestinal transplant, so some T cells may come from the graft donor. Each CDR3 is given with its conserved first and last residue. The D gene is left open where the match is weak. The size of a clone is reported for some rows only, either as once, few or many, or as a class for expanded clones.

j_call	clone_size	v_call	d_call	cdr3_nt	cdr3_aa
TRBJ1-2	few	TRBV7-4	.	TGTGCCAGCAGCTTAGGCCGCTACTATGGCTACACCTTC	CASSLGRYYGYTF
TRBJ1-2	.	TRBV11-3	.	TGTGCCAGCAGGCATAATGGGGAGTTAGGTGGCTACACCTTC	CASRHNGELGGYTF
TRBJ2-3	.	TRBV9	TRBD2	TGTGCCAGCTCACCAAGACTAGCGGGGGGGCCAGATACGCAGTATTTT	CASSPRLAGGPDTQYF
TRBJ2-7	.	TRBV11-2	.	TGTGCCAGCAGCCTCAACTACGAGCAGTACTTC	CASSLNYEQYF
TRBJ1-5	.	TRBV28	TRBD1	TGTGCCAGCAACCGCGGGACAGGGGGCTCCCGCAATCAGCCCCAGCATTTT	CASNRGTGGSRNQPQHF
TRBJ2-5	.	TRBV28	.	TGTGCCAGCAGTTTACAGGTGGGACCCTACCAAGAGACCCAGTACTTC	CASSLQVGPYQETQYF
TRBJ1-5	.	TRBV10-1	.	TGCGCCAGCAGTGACAGCAATCAGCCCCAGCATTTT	CASSDSNQPQHF
TRBJ2-3	.	TRBV30	TRBD2	TGTGCCTGGAGTATTAGCGGGGTTGCAGATACGCAGTATTTT	CAWSISGVADTQYF
TRBJ2-2	.	TRBV6-1	.	TGTGCCAGCAGTGTACTAGCAAGAAACACCGGGGAGCTGTTTTTT	CASSVLARNTGELFF
TRBJ1-4	.	TRBV28	TRBD1	TGTGCCAGCAGCGAGACAGGGGGCGGTGAAAAACTGTTTTTT	CASSETGGGEKLFF
TRBJ1-6	.	TRBV18	TRBD1	TGTGCCAGCTCACAGGGACAGGGGGGAAATTCACCCCTCCACTTT	CASSQGQGGNSPLHF
TRBJ1-2	.	TRBV11-2	TRBD1	TGTGCCAGCAGCCCTAGAGGGACAGGGCTCTATGGCTACACCTTC	CASSPRGTGLYGYTF
TRBJ2-3	.	TRBV19	TRBD1	TGTGCCAGTAGAGACAGGGGCACAGATACGCAGTATTTT	CASRDRGTDTQYF
TRBJ2-5	.	TRBV7-3	TRBD1	TGTGCCAGCAGTTGGAACAGGGGTGAGACCCAGTACTTC	CASSWNRGETQYF
TRBJ2-1	.	TRBV5-4	.	TGTGCCAGCAGCTGGCACCAGGGGGGTTCGTGGAATGAGCAGTTCTTC	CASSWHQGGSWNEQFF
TRBJ2-7	.	TRBV7-2	TRBD2	TGTGCCAGCACCTTGGGAGGGCGGGGCTACGAGCAGTACTTC	CASTLGGRGYEQYF
TRBJ2-1	.	TRBV27	TRBD2	TGTGCCAGCAGTTTGTTTTCTAGCGGGGGCCCCGGCTCCTACAATGAGCAGTTCTTC	CASSLFSSGGPGSYNEQFF
TRBJ2-7	.	TRBV27	TRBD1	TGTGCCAGCAGTTTATCCCCGACAGGGGTATACGAGCAGTACTTC	CASSLSPTGVYEQYF
TRBJ2-5	once	TRBV2	TRBD2	TGTGCCAGCAGAAGGACTAGCGGGGGCGGAGAGACCCAGTACTTC	CASRRTSGGGETQYF
TRBJ2-2	.	TRBV7-6	.	TGTGCCAGCAGCCCAAAGCCCGGGACTTTGTCCGGGGAGCTGTTTTTT	CASSPKPGTLSGELFF
TRBJ1-5	.	TRBV6-1	.	TGTGCCAGCACGGGAGGACGCAATCAGCCCCAGCATTTT	CASTGGRNQPQHF
TRBJ2-7	.	TRBV5-6	.	TGTGCCAGCAGCTTGGAGTTTGTCGGGGGTTGGTCCTACGAGCAGTACTTC	CASSLEFVGGWSYEQYF
TRBJ2-3	.	TRBV7-2	TRBD2	TGTGCCAGCAGCTCGGGGCGGGGGTCAGATACGCAGTATTTT	CASSSGRGSDTQYF
TRBJ2-5	.	TRBV5-1	.	TGCGCCAGCAGCTGGGGATTACAAGAGACCCAGTACTTC	CASSWGLQETQYF
TRBJ2-3	.	TRBV11-2	.	TGTGCCAGCAGCTATACCACAGATACGCAGTATTTT	CASSYTTDTQYF
TRBJ2-1	few	TRBV28	.	TGTGCCAGCAGTTTATGGCGGGATGAGCAGTTCTTC	CASSLWRDEQFF
TRBJ1-2	.	TRBV30	.	TGTGCCTGGAGTGTATCCTGGGGGGAAATCTTCTATGGCTACACCTTC	CAWSVSWGEIFYGYTF
TRBJ1-2	once	TRBV6-5	TRBD1	TGTGCCAGCAGTTACACAACCGGGACAGGGGTTGGCTACACCTTC	CASSYTTGTGVGYTF
TRBJ2-7	.	TRBV28	.	TGTGCCAGCAGTTCGGGGTTCTACGAGCAGTACTTC	CASSSGFYEQYF
TRBJ2-1	.	TRBV6-7	.	TGTGCCAGCATCAGGCCGGGTCAGCTTTACAATGAGCAGTTCTTC	CASIRPGQLYNEQFF
TRBJ2-5	.	TRBV6-5	TRBD1	TGTGCCAGCAGTTACTCGACAGGGGGCGCAGAGACCCAGTACTTC	CASSYSTGGAETQYF
TRBJ2-7	.	TRBV9	.	TGTGCCAGCAGCGTAGCTCCAGGGGACTACGAGCAGTACTTC	CASSVAPGDYEQYF
TRBJ2-7	.	TRBV18	TRBD2	TGTGCCAGCTCCCAAATAGCGGGAGAGGGCTACGAGCAGTACTTC	CASSQIAGEGYEQYF
TRBJ1-2	.	TRBV7-3	.	TGTGCCAGCAGTCCTAACCCGGGGAGCTGGGGTGGCTACACCTTC	CASSPNPGSWGGYTF
TRBJ2-3	.	TRBV5-4	TRBD2	TGTGCCAGCAGGATAGCGGGAGGGCCTAGGGATACGCAGTATTTT	CASRIAGGPRDTQYF
TRBJ2-1	.	TRBV9	.	TGTGCCAGCAGCCCCCGGGACTTAAACAATGGGCAGTTCTTC	CASSPRDLNNGQFF
TRBJ2-7	.	TRBV5-1	TRBD1	TGCGCCAGCAGCTTGCCTTCGGACAGGGGCCCTCCCAACTACTACGAGCAGTACTTC	CASSLPSDRGPPNYYEQYF
TRBJ2-5	.	TRBV7-9	.	TGTGCCAGCAGCTTCAGGGAGACCCAGTACTTC	CASSFRETQYF
TRBJ1-1	few	TRBV7-8	.	TGTGCCAGCAGCAAAATCCGGGGGGGGACTGAAGCTTTCTTT	CASSKIRGGTEAFF